Sequencing of this TCR beta chain was carried out in a study of radiotherapy plus CTLA-4 blockade in lung cancer. Study summary: Objective responses arose in about 17% of patients, and approximately 28% experienced disease control.

Data came from immunoSEQ multiplex PCR; TCRdb stores just in-frame clones and leaves some out. The table includes about 95,000 clones, 82% detected once. Study conclusions and caveats: Response was reportedly best predicted by early blood T cell clone dynamics, with interferon-beta.

Participants had chemo-refractory metastatic non-small-cell lung cancer and were treated with focal radiation plus ipilimumab CTLA-4 blockade. Comments on this clone: The antigen remains undetermined.

The sequencing here drew on peripheral blood, taken from a patient treated with radiotherapy plus ipilimumab. The TCR originated in a human donor with non-small cell lung cancer who had a partial response to radiotherapy plus ipilimumab.

CDR3 sequence (DNA): TGTGCCAGCAGTGGAACCTTAGCGGGAGGGCTCGGGGCCAACGTCCTGACTTTC. It codes for CASSGTLAGGLGANVLTF. The gene calls are TRBV25-1 and TRBJ2-6; 11 bases align to TRBD2. J was trimmed by 4 bases and V by 4 bases; bases with no gene match: 9. There are 18 residues in the CDR3. Germline CDR1 is MGHDK and CDR2 is SYGVNS.